Each of the 12 T cell receptor beta chains below was sequenced from the same sample in a study of blood T cell repertoires in COVID-19. Profiled with immunoSEQ multiplex PCR; TCRdb holds only in-frame clones, not every one. The sample has a few hundred thousand clones, about four fifths seen once. Sequencing was done on a sample of peripheral blood. The receptors come from a woman aged 60-70 years with acute or convalescent COVID-19.

CDR3 sequence: CAIREGQASPYGYTF. The CDR3 region has the DNA TGTGCCATCAGGGAGGGACAGGCTTCCCCCTATGGCTACACCTTC. V and J are TRBV10-3 and TRBJ1-2; TRBD1 agrees at 8 bases. V was clipped by 6 bases and J by 4 bases; unmatched bases: 10. The CDR3 is 15 amino acids. The germline CDR1 and CDR2 sequences are ENHRY and SYGVKD.

This chain links TRBV7-8 with TRBJ2-7, with D tentatively TRBD1 (6 bases). The germline V gene has CDR1 SGHVS and CDR2 FQNEAQ. V gave up 5 bases and J gave up 2 bases, with 16 bases separating them. The CDR3 spans 15 residues. The CDR3 reads CASSPEGHRAYEQYF. The CDR3 DNA follows: TGTGCCAGCAGCCCCGAGGGACACCGAGCCTACGAGCAGTACTTC.

The genes are TRBV28 and TRBJ1-2; unclear D gene. The CDR3 totals 12 residues. Germline V gene lookup returns CDR1 MDHEN and CDR2 SYDVKM. V lost 6 bases, J lost 5 bases, and 10 bases lay in between. This chain's CDR3 is CASRSQRYGYTF. For the CDR3, the DNA is TGTGCCAGCAGGTCCCAGCGGTATGGCTACACCTTC.

This clone has only a few counts. The chain carries TRBV20-1 and TRBJ2-3; D unclear. CDR1 DFQATT and CDR2 SNEGSKA come from the germline V gene (reference sequence). The CDR3 has 13 amino acids. The V end lost 3 bases, the J end lost 2 bases, and 9 bases lay between the germline ends. The CDR3: CSASWQNTDTQYF. The CDR3 DNA sequence: TGCAGTGCTAGTTGGCAGAACACAGATACGCAGTATTTT.

This clone was seen only a few times. The rearrangement links TRBV7-2 to TRBJ1-4, with D possibly matching TRBD1 (6 bases). The germline CDR1 and CDR2 sequences are SGHTA and FQGNSA. V was pared by 2 bases and J by 1 base, with 14 bases between. The CDR3 loop spans 17 amino acids. The CDR3 DNA is TGTGCCAGCAGCTTACGGGGAGGGGGATTAACTAATGAAAAACTGTTTTTT. It yields the protein CASSLRGGGLTNEKLFF.

This clone was seen once. V and J are TRBV19 and TRBJ1-5; no clear D. CDR3 length: 12 amino acids. Germline V gene lookup returns CDR1 LNHDA and CDR2 SQIVND (reference sequence). Trimming pared 6 bases from V and 2 bases from J, leaving 5 bases between. The CDR3 is CASSFGNQPQHF. CDR3 coding DNA: TGTGCCAGTAGCTTTGGCAATCAGCCCCAGCATTTT.

This clone appeared a single time. This rearrangement joins TRBV7-8 to TRBJ1-1; the D gene is possibly TRBD1 (6 bases). Germline CDR1 and CDR2: SGHVS and FQNEAQ. The length of the CDR3 is 15 residues. Between the trimmed V and J ends, which lost 0 bases and 1 base, there was a span of 9 bases. The DNA of the CDR3 is TGTGCCAGCAGCTTAGCAGGACAGCAGAACACTGAAGCTTTCTTT. Its protein is CASSLAGQQNTEAFF.

V usage is TRBV2 and J usage is TRBJ1-2; TRBD1 agrees at 10 bases. With 8 bases clipped from V and 4 bases from J, the junction kept 10 bases outside the gene matches. CDR1 and CDR2 from the germline V gene are SNHLY and FYNNEI. CDR3 length equals 15 residues. In DNA form, the CDR3 reads TGTGCCAGCGGGGAAGGACAGGGGGATACCTATGGCTACACCTTC. Translation gives CASGEGQGDTYGYTF. Drawing the rest from reference TRBV2 and TRBJ1-2, the complete variable domain is EPEVTQTPSHQVTQMGQEVILRCVPISNHLYFYWYRQILGQKVEFLVSFYNNEISEKSEIFDDQFSVERPDGSNFTLKIRSTKLEDSAMYFCASGEGQGDTYGYTFGSGTRLTVV.

The gene calls are TRBV6-1 and TRBJ1-1, with D possibly matching TRBD1 (6 bases). This CDR3 spans 14 amino acids. V lost 2 bases and J lost 3, with 10 bases in between. Germline V gene data show CDR1 as MNHNS and CDR2 as SASEGT. The CDR3 reads CASSEFRGYTEAFF. As DNA, the CDR3 is TGTGCCAGCAGTGAATTCAGGGGTTACACTGAAGCTTTCTTT.

The gene calls are TRBV6-5 and TRBJ2-3, with D unclear. From germline, CDR1 is MNHEY and CDR2 SVGAGI. V was cut by 6 bases and J by 4 bases, with 14 bases left in between. This CDR3 region has 14 residues. The CDR3 spells CASRGRAYSDTQYF. CDR3 coding DNA: TGTGCCAGCAGGGGCAGAGCCTATTCAGATACGCAGTATTTT.

The rearrangement joins TRBV3-1 (or the pseudogene TRBV3-2) to TRBJ1-2; D is perhaps TRBD1 (6 bases). The CDR3 length is 13 residues. Trimming shortened V by 6 bases and J by 6 bases, and 14 bases separated the two germline ends. Germline CDR1 and CDR2: LGHDT and YNNKEL (reference sequence). The CDR3 reads CASRTRAGDGYTF. The CDR3 region has the DNA TGTGCCAGCAGGACAAGGGCAGGGGATGGCTACACCTTC.

This rearrangement joins TRBV14 to TRBJ2-1; possible D gene TRBD2, 7 bases. With 1 base removed from V and 3 bases from J, the gap between germline ends came to 16 bases. CDR3 length: 17 residues. Germline CDR1 is SGHDN and CDR2 is FVKESK. The CDR3 nucleotides are TGTGCCAGCAGCCAAGGATTAGGGGGGGGGCTCTACAATGAGCAGTTCTTC. Its translation: CASSQGLGGGLYNEQFF. Based on the CDR3 plus reference TRBV14 and TRBJ2-1, the full variable domain is EAGVTQFPSHSVIEKGQTVTLRCDPISGHDNLYWYRRVMGKEIKFLLHFVKESKQDESGMPNNRFLAERTGGTYSTLKVQPAELEDSGVYFCASSQGLGGGLYNEQFFGPGTRLTVL.